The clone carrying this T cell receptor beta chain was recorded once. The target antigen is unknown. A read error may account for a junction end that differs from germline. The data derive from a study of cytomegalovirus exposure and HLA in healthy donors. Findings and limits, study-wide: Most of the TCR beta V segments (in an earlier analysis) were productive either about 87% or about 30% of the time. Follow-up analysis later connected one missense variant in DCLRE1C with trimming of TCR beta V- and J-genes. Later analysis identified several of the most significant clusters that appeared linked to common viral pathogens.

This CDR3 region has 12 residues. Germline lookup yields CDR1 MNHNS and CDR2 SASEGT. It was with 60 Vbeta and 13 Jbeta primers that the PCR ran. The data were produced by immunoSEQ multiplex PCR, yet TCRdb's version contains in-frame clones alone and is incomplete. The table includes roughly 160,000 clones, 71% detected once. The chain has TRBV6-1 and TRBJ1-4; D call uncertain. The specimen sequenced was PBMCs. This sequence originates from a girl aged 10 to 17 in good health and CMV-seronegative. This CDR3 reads CASSDTTTFNHF. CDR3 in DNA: TGTGCCAGCAGTGACACTACGACCTTTAACCATTTT.